What follows are 18 T cell receptor beta chains derived from one specimen sequenced in a study of control samples from healthy donors and cancer patients. Some clones are missing from TCRdb's copy, which holds only in-frame ones; the method was immunoSEQ multiplex PCR. Among 150,000 to 180,000 clones listed, approximately 96% were seen once. The sequencing input was blood. The receptors originated from a man in his forties in good health.

V gene TRBV9 combines with J gene TRBJ1-6; 8 nucleotides align to TRBD1. The V gene's germline CDR1 is SGDLS and CDR2 YYNGEE. Trimming cost V 1 base and J 7 bases; bases outside gene matches: 4. The CDR3 loop spans 15 amino acids. The CDR3 spells CASSVNPGGNSPLHF. For the CDR3, the DNA is TGTGCCAGCAGCGTAAACCCAGGGGGCAATTCACCCCTCCACTTT.

The chain links TRBV9 to TRBJ2-2; 12 bases are shared with TRBD1. Looked up from germline, CDR1 is SGDLS and CDR2 is YYNGEE. The CDR3 has 16 amino acids. With 4 bases clipped from V and 6 bases from J, the junction kept 7 bases outside the gene matches. In DNA, the CDR3 is TGTGCCAGCAGCCCCCGGGACAGGGGGCGAGCCGGGGAGCTGTTTTTT. The encoded protein is CASSPRDRGRAGELFF.

The chain has TRBV6-5 and TRBJ1-4, with D unresolved. Deletions cut 4 bases from V and 5 bases from J, with 8 bases between. This CDR3 contains 13 residues. Germline V gene lookup returns CDR1 MNHEY and CDR2 SVGAGI. The CDR3 loop is CASSLTQNEKLFF. CDR3 sequence (DNA): TGTGCCAGCAGTTTGACGCAAAATGAAAAACTGTTTTTT.

The chain is built from TRBV4-1 and TRBJ1-4, with D perhaps matching TRBD1 (6 bases). Per germline, CDR1 MGHRA and CDR2 YSYEKL. With 1 base removed from V and 0 bases from J, the gap between germline ends came to 12 bases. The CDR3 spans 17 residues. In DNA form, the CDR3 reads TGCGCCAGCAGCCAAGCGAAAGGACAGCCAACTAATGAAAAACTGTTTTTT. The encoded protein is CASSQAKGQPTNEKLFF.

With regard to this clone: Other nucleotide sequences from this sample produce the same CDR3. This rearrangement joins TRBV5-1 to TRBJ1-6; D gene ambiguous. Trimming stripped 0 bases from V and 7 bases from J, with 5 bases between. The CDR3 runs to 13 residues. The germline V gene encodes CDR1 SGHRS and CDR2 YFSETQ. The CDR3 DNA reads as TGCGCCAGCAGCTTGGGAGGAAATTCACCCCTCCACTTT. As protein: CASSLGGNSPLHF.

This chain uses TRBV5-5 with TRBJ2-3; 9 nucleotides match TRBD1. The CDR3 sequence is 15 residues long. With 4 bases clipped from V and 0 bases from J, the junction kept 3 bases outside the gene matches. Per germline, CDR1 SGHKS and CDR2 YYEKEE (reference sequence). The CDR3 DNA sequence: TGTGCCAGCAGCCGCGGGACAGGGAGCACAGATACGCAGTATTTT. It translates to CASSRGTGSTDTQYF.

V usage is TRBV14 and J usage is TRBJ2-3; D perhaps matches TRBD2 (6 bases). V dropped 3 bases and J dropped 4 bases, with 8 bases sitting between them. Germline V gene data show CDR1 as SGHDN and CDR2 as FVKESK. This CDR3 region has 13 residues. CDR3: CASSQAGPDTQYF. The CDR3 bases are TGTGCCAGCAGCCAGGCGGGGCCAGATACGCAGTATTTT.

The count of this clone is one. This chain joins TRBV4-3 and TRBJ1-1, with D tentatively TRBD1 (5 bases). Germline V gene sequence: CDR1 LGHNA, CDR2 YSLEER. Between the trimmed V and J ends, which lost 5 bases and 1 base, there was a span of 8 bases. The CDR3 consists of 13 residues. CDR3 protein: CASSTDRNTEAFF. As DNA, the CDR3 is TGCGCCAGCAGCACCGACAGGAACACTGAAGCTTTCTTT.

DNA of the CDR3: TGTGCCAGCAGTTTGGCGGGACCCCAGCATTTT. This codes for CASSLAGPQHF. The V and J genes are TRBV28 and TRBJ1-5, with D hard to call. The V end lost 3 bases, the J end lost 10 bases, and 7 bases lay between the germline ends. CDR1 MDHEN and CDR2 SYDVKM come from the germline V gene. This CDR3 is built from 11 residues. Drawing the rest from reference TRBV28 and TRBJ1-5, the complete variable domain is DVKVTQSSRYLVKRTGEKVFLECVQDMDHENMFWYRQDPGLGLRLIYFSYDVKMKEKGDIPEGYSVSREKKERFSLILESASTNQTSMYLCASSLAGPQHFGDGTRLSIL.

This chain joins TRBV19 and TRBJ1-2, with 7 bases matching TRBD1. V was clipped by 6 bases and J by 2 bases; unmatched bases: 6. Germline V lookup: CDR1 LNHDA, CDR2 SQIVND (reference sequence). The CDR3 is 14 amino acids. The CDR3 bases are TGTGCCAGTAGCCCGGGACAGAGAAACTATGGCTACACCTTC. This encodes CASSPGQRNYGYTF. The complete variable domain, with remaining parts taken from reference TRBV19 and TRBJ1-2, reads DGGITQSPKYLFRKEGQNVTLSCEQNLNHDAMYWYRQDPGQGLRLIYYSQIVNDFQKGDIAEGYSVSREKKESFPLTVTSAQKNPTAFYLCASSPGQRNYGYTFGSGTRLTVV.

This clone was counted a single time. The V and J genes are TRBV7-9 and TRBJ1-2, with D perhaps matching TRBD1 (6 bases). This CDR3 has 13 residues. V lost 5 bases and J 8 bases, leaving 15 bases between the germline ends. Germline loops: CDR1 SEHNR, CDR2 FQNEAQ (reference sequence). CDR3 sequence: CASSRGGARGYTF. In nucleotides, the CDR3 is TGTGCCAGCAGCCGGGGGGGGGCGCGGGGCTACACCTTC.

The chain uses TRBV12-5 and TRBJ2-3; possibly TRBD2 for D (6 bases). Between the trimmed V and J ends, which lost 5 bases and 2 bases, there was a span of 11 bases. The germline V gene encodes CDR1 LGHNT and CDR2 FRNRAP. The CDR3 has 14 amino acids. In DNA form, the CDR3 reads TGTGCTAGTGGTCCCGGGACTCTCACAGATACGCAGTATTTT. Translating gives CASGPGTLTDTQYF.

Worth noting for this clone: This sample also contains other DNA sequences that code for the same CDR3. The chain joins TRBV5-1 to TRBJ1-1; D possibly corresponds to TRBD1 (5 bases). The V gene lost 0 bases and the J gene lost 1 base, with 7 bases spanning the gap. The V gene's germline CDR1 is SGHRS and CDR2 YFSETQ. The CDR3 contains 14 residues. This CDR3 reads CASSLAQGNTEAFF. The CDR3 nucleotides are TGCGCCAGCAGCTTGGCGCAGGGGAACACTGAAGCTTTCTTT. The full variable domain, its missing parts supplied by reference TRBV5-1 and TRBJ1-1, is KAGVTQTPRYLIKTRGQQVTLSCSPISGHRSVSWYQQTPGQGLQFLFEYFSETQRNKGNFPGRFSGRQFSNSRSEMNVSTLELGDSALYLCASSLAQGNTEAFFGQGTRLTVV.

This clone came up once. The chain is built from TRBV5-1 and TRBJ2-1; 9 nucleotides align to TRBD1. Losses at the gene ends were 3 bases for V and 8 bases for J; bases not matched to a gene: 6. CDR1 is SGHRS, CDR2 YFSETQ, per germline. This CDR3 comprises 14 residues. The CDR3 region has the DNA TGCGCCAGCAGCTCAGGGACAGGGTGGGATGAGCAGTTCTTC. Encoded protein: CASSSGTGWDEQFF.

The chain joins TRBV10-3 to TRBJ1-2, with 7 bases that match TRBD1. The V gene end was trimmed by 4 bases and the J gene end by 2 bases; junction bases not matched to a gene: 4. The germline CDR1 and CDR2 sequences are ENHRY and SYGVKD. This CDR3 has 14 amino acids. The CDR3, as DNA: TGTGCCATCAGTGCGACAGGGAGCAACTATGGCTACACCTTC. Translating gives CAISATGSNYGYTF.

About this clone itself: At one end, the junction sequence differs from germline, possibly due to a read error. The gene calls are TRBV3-1 (or the pseudogene TRBV3-2) and TRBJ2-2, with 7 bases that match TRBD2. CDR1 and CDR2 from the germline V gene are LGHDT and YNNKEL (reference sequence). The CDR3 contains 16 residues. The CDR3 DNA sequence: TGTGCCACCAGCCGCCTGGGGGGGGGTAACACCGGGGAGCTGTTTTTT. Protein product: CATSRLGGGNTGELFF.

In nucleotides, the CDR3 is TGTGCCAGCAGCGCTTATGGGAGGGGATCAGTCAAGAACACTGAAGCTTTCTTT. Translating gives CASSAYGRGSVKNTEAFF. V is TRBV7-8 and J is TRBJ1-1; possible D gene TRBD1, 5 bases. The CDR3 covers 18 residues. V lost 5 bases to trimming and J lost 1 base, with 23 bases between them. Germline CDR1 reads SGHVS; CDR2 reads FQNEAQ. The variable domain in full, with the rest retrieved from reference TRBV7-8 and TRBJ1-1, is GAGVSQSPRYKVAKRGQDVALRCDPISGHVSLFWYQQALGQGPEFLTYFQNEAQLDKSGLPSDRFFAERPEGSVSTLKIQRTQQEDSAVYLCASSAYGRGSVKNTEAFFGQGTRLTVV.

The CDR3 is CASSARVANTEAFF. Here the CDR3 DNA reads TGTGCCAGCAGCGCCCGTGTGGCTAACACTGAAGCTTTCTTT. This chain uses TRBV3-1 (or the pseudogene TRBV3-2) with TRBJ1-1; D is ambiguous. Germline assignment: CDR1 LGHDT and CDR2 YNNKEL (reference sequence). The CDR3 totals 14 residues. Trimming left V 5 bases short and J 2 bases short, with 12 bases between.